This paragraph reports one TCR beta chain. The antigen remains undetermined. Produced via immunoSEQ multiplex PCR; TCRdb's table is partial and in-frame only. The table includes some 52,000 clones, approximately 94% detected once. This sample is drawn from a study of OX40 agonist ivuxolimab in advanced cancers. Whole-study context: In this cohort, patients received ivuxolimab, an agonistic anti-OX40 (CD134) antibody. Dosing consisted of intravenous ivuxolimab at 0.01 to 10 mg/kg every 2 weeks. Study-wide findings and caveats: Among patients with partial responses at 0.1-3.0 mg/kg, clonal expansion was among the lowest.

Drawing of blood for sampling happened at baseline, at cycle 4 day 1, and at cycle 7 day 1. Trimming pared 3 bases from V and 5 bases from J, leaving 14 bases between. Germline CDR1 reads MGHRA; CDR2 reads YSYEKL. The CDR3 is made up of 14 amino acids. This chain connects TRBV4-1 to TRBJ2-7; no reliable D call. The receptor was derived from an adult with an advanced solid tumor such as melanoma, head and neck, liver or kidney cancer. The starting material was CD4+ or CD8+ T cells sorted from blood, obtained in a trial of the OX40 agonist ivuxolimab. CDR3 nucleotide sequence: TGCGCCAGCAGCCAGCGTGGGATATCCCACGAGCAGTACTTC. Its protein is CASSQRGISHEQYF.